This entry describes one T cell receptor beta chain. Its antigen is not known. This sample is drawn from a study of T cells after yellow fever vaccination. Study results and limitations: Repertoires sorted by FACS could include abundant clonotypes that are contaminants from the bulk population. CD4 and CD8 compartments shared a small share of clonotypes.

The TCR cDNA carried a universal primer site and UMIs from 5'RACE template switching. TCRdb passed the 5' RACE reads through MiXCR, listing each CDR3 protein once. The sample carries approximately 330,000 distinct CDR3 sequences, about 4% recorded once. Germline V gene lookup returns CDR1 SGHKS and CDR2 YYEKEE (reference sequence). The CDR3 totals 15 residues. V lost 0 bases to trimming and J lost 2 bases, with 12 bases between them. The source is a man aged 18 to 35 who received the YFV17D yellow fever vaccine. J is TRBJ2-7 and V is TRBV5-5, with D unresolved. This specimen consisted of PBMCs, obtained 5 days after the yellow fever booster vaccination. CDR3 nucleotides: TGTGCCAGCAGCTTGGTAGCAATCCCCACCTACGAGCAGTACTTC. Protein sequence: CASSLVAIPTYEQYF. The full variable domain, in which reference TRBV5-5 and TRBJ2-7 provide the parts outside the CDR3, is DAGVTQSPTHLIKTRGQQVTLRCSPISGHKSVSWYQQVLGQGPQFIFQYYEKEERGRGNFPDRFSARQFPNYSSELNVNALLLGDSALYLCASSLVAIPTYEQYFGPGTRLTVT.